The 24 T cell receptor beta chains reported below all come from one sample, sequenced in a study of blood T cell repertoires in COVID-19. TCRdb's table, derived via immunoSEQ multiplex PCR, lists solely in-frame clones and lacks some. In the table there are about 270,000 clones, less than 90% of which are singletons. Material for sequencing was peripheral blood. These receptors were taken from a woman aged 70 to 79 with COVID-19, enrolled during active disease.

This chain links TRBV5-4 with TRBJ2-7; 8 bases agree with TRBD1. With 4 bases clipped from V and 7 bases from J, the junction kept 16 bases outside the gene matches. Looked up from germline, CDR1 is SGHNT and CDR2 is YYREEE (reference sequence). The length of the CDR3 is 16 residues. CDR3 in amino acids: CASSPTGTGVYGEQYF. DNA for the CDR3: TGTGCCAGCAGCCCCACCGGGACAGGTGTCTACGGGGAGCAGTACTTC. The full variable domain, in which reference TRBV5-4 and TRBJ2-7 provide the parts outside the CDR3, is ETGVTQSPTHLIKTRGQQVTLRCSSQSGHNTVSWYQQALGQGPQFIFQYYREEENGRGNFPPRFSGLQFPNYSSELNVNALELDDSALYLCASSPTGTGVYGEQYFGPGTRLTVT.

This chain connects TRBV29-1 to TRBJ2-3; a possible D gene is TRBD1 (5 bases). The CDR3 is made up of 13 amino acids. The V and J ends lost 3 bases and 6 bases respectively, with 13 bases between them. Per the germline V gene, CDR1 is SQVTM and CDR2 is ANQGSEA. CDR3 protein: CSVEGLGGDTQYF. CDR3 coding DNA: TGCAGCGTTGAGGGGCTAGGCGGCGATACGCAGTATTTT.

The rearrangement links TRBV30 to TRBJ2-7; possibly TRBD1 for D (5 bases). V shed 4 bases and J shed 6 bases, with 16 bases lying between them. From germline, CDR1 is GTSNPN and CDR2 SVGIG (reference sequence). The CDR3 is made up of 13 amino acids. The CDR3 nucleotides read TGTGCCTGGATCGGTGACAGTACGGGCGAGCAGTACTTC. Encoded protein: CAWIGDSTGEQYF.

In this sample, this clone turned up once. V and J are TRBV30 and TRBJ2-1; 9 bases are shared with TRBD2. Germline V gene sequence: CDR1 GTSNPN, CDR2 SVGIG (reference sequence). The length of the CDR3 is 19 residues. V was pared by 1 base and J by 4 bases, with 17 bases of the junction left unmatched. The CDR3 DNA reads as TGTGCCTGGAGTGCCATGTACGGAATGTTAGCGGGGGATTACAATGAGCAGTTCTTC. Its protein is CAWSAMYGMLAGDYNEQFF.

In DNA form, the CDR3 reads TGTGCCATCAGTGACCGACAGGGGCTCACTGAAGCTTTCTTT. Translating it yields CAISDRQGLTEAFF. The genes are TRBV10-3 and TRBJ1-1, with 8 bases matching TRBD1. V lost 3 bases and J lost 4; bases outside the gene matches: 4. Germline CDR1 and CDR2: ENHRY and SYGVKD. The CDR3 runs 14 residues.

The chain recombines TRBV30 with TRBJ2-2, with D possibly being TRBD2 (5 bases). CDR1 GTSNPN and CDR2 SVGIG come from the germline V gene (reference sequence). V was pared by 3 bases and J by 0 bases, with 14 bases between. The CDR3 has 16 residues. CDR3 sequence reads: CAWRVLGVSNTGELFF. The CDR3 DNA reads TGTGCCTGGAGAGTACTCGGGGTGTCGAACACCGGGGAGCTGTTTTTT.

The chain employs TRBV7-6 and TRBJ1-1; 11 nucleotides align to TRBD1. Germline loops: CDR1 SGHVS, CDR2 FNYEAQ. This CDR3 is built from 17 residues. The J segment lost 1 base and the V segment lost 2 bases, leaving 6 bases of the junction unmatched. CDR3 in DNA: TGTGCCAGCAGCTTAAACCCGGACAGGGGGCCGAACACTGAAGCTTTCTTT. Amino acid sequence: CASSLNPDRGPNTEAFF.

CDR3 amino acids: CVSTGVSYEQYF. The CDR3 DNA reads as TGTGTCTCTACAGGGGTTTCCTACGAGCAGTACTTC. The chain has TRBV6-5 and TRBJ2-7; 7 bases match TRBD1. The germline CDR1 and CDR2 sequences are MNHEY and SVGAGI. This CDR3 region has 12 residues.

The chain uses TRBV11-2 and TRBJ2-1; no definite D call. The V gene's germline CDR1 is SGHAT and CDR2 FQNNGV. V lost 1 base, J lost 8 bases, and 9 bases lay in between. CDR3 size: 13 residues. The CDR3 is CASSLGVNDEQFF. DNA of the CDR3: TGTGCCAGCAGCTTAGGAGTCAACGATGAGCAGTTCTTC.

The rearrangement joins TRBV2 to TRBJ1-5; 7 bases are shared with TRBD1. J gave up 3 bases and V 6 bases, and 8 bases lay outside the gene matches. Germline assignment: CDR1 SNHLY and CDR2 FYNNEI. The CDR3 spans 15 residues. CDR3 coding DNA: TGTGCCAGCAGCCCGACAGGGAAGAACAATCAGCCCCAGCATTTT. Translation gives CASSPTGKNNQPQHF.

The chain has TRBV7-2 and TRBJ2-7; TRBD2 is a possible D gene (5 bases). Germline CDR1 is SGHTA and CDR2 is FQGNSA. V lost 4 bases to trimming and J lost 2 bases, with 12 bases between them. The CDR3 is 14 residues long. The CDR3 region has the DNA TGTGCCAGCAGCTCTTATGAGCGGCCCTACGAGCAGTACTTC. The encoded protein is CASSSYERPYEQYF.

The rearrangement links TRBV4-2 to TRBJ2-5; 11 positions agree with TRBD2. The CDR3 is made up of 16 amino acids. V dropped 6 bases and J dropped 5; count of bases not matched to a gene: 11. Germline values: CDR1 LGHNA, CDR2 YNFKEQ. CDR3 sequence (DNA): TGTGCCAGCAGTCCCTTTAGCGGGGGGGCCGGGGAGACCCAGTACTTC. This encodes CASSPFSGGAGETQYF.

This chain connects TRBV4-2 to TRBJ1-4; a possible D gene is TRBD1 (6 bases). Germline V CDR1 and CDR2: LGHNA, YNFKEQ. The CDR3 is 16 residues long. Trimming cost V 2 bases and J 3 bases, with 13 bases left between them. CDR3 sequence reads: CASSQFTTGSNEKLFF. The CDR3 DNA is TGTGCCAGCAGCCAATTTACGACAGGCTCTAATGAAAAACTGTTTTTT.

The chain couples TRBV9 to TRBJ2-3; TRBD2 agrees at 10 bases. Germline lookup yields CDR1 SGDLS and CDR2 YYNGEE. V trimming: 0 bases; J trimming: 4 bases; junction bases outside the gene matches: 5. The CDR3 spans 16 residues. The CDR3 here is CASSVVPAGGADTQYF. CDR3 coding DNA: TGTGCCAGCAGCGTAGTCCCAGCGGGGGGGGCAGATACGCAGTATTTT.

V and J are TRBV6-2 or TRBV6-3 and TRBJ1-5; 7 positions agree with TRBD1. V dropped 4 bases and J dropped 5; count of bases not matched to a gene: 5. Germline-derived CDR1 and CDR2 are MNHEY and SVGEGT. This CDR3 has 14 residues. This CDR3 is CASSSRGEDQPQHF. Written as DNA, the CDR3 is TGTGCCAGCAGTTCCAGGGGGGAGGATCAGCCCCAGCATTTT.

The chain links TRBV5-4 to TRBJ2-2, with a possible D match to TRBD1 (5 bases). The CDR3 runs 13 residues. Germline CDR1 and CDR2: SGHNT and YYREEE (reference sequence). The V gene lost 2 bases and the J gene lost 3 bases, with 5 bases spanning the gap. This CDR3 reads CASSLGDTGELFF. CDR3 DNA sequence: TGTGCCAGCAGCTTAGGGGACACCGGGGAGCTGTTTTTT.

This clone showed up just once. The chain employs TRBV30 and TRBJ2-5, with a possible D match to TRBD2 (5 bases). Trimming left V 4 bases short and J 5 bases short, with 11 bases between. This CDR3 is built from 12 residues. The germline V gene has CDR1 GTSNPN and CDR2 SVGIG (reference sequence). The CDR3 coding sequence is TGTGCCTGGAATACGGGCGGGGAGACCCAGTACTTC. Amino acid sequence: CAWNTGGETQYF.

CDR3 loop: CASLAPGGSYNEQFF. The CDR3 DNA sequence: TGTGCCAGCCTAGCCCCGGGGGGCTCCTACAATGAGCAGTTCTTC. The chain has TRBV6-5 and TRBJ2-1; 7 nucleotides line up with TRBD2. The CDR3 covers 15 residues. CDR1 is MNHEY and CDR2 is SVGAGI in the germline V gene. V lost 8 bases, J lost 0 bases, and 7 bases stayed unmatched.

The chain is built from TRBV18 and TRBJ1-1; TRBD1 matches 11 bases. Germline assignment: CDR1 KGHSH and CDR2 LQKENI. Trimming took 1 base from V and 3 from J; bases not matched to a gene: 4. CDR3 length: 16 residues. The CDR3 DNA sequence: TGTGCCAGCTCACCACTTGGACAGGGGGCTCACACTGAAGCTTTCTTT. Its translation is CASSPLGQGAHTEAFF.

The chain uses TRBV7-9 and TRBJ1-3; D not resolved. V lost 5 bases, J lost 3 bases, and 8 bases lay in between. The germline V gene encodes CDR1 SEHNR and CDR2 FQNEAQ (reference sequence). The CDR3 sequence is 13 residues long. CDR3 region: CASSPVFGNTIYF. CDR3 in DNA: TGTGCCAGCAGCCCGGTCTTTGGAAACACCATATATTTT.

V is TRBV29-1 and J is TRBJ2-5, with 10 bases identical to TRBD1. CDR3 length: 17 amino acids. Trimming cost V 6 bases and J 4 bases; bases outside gene matches: 17. Germline values: CDR1 SQVTM, CDR2 ANQGSEA. The CDR3 reads CSVPMLIPGQGRETQYF. In nucleotides, the CDR3 is TGCAGCGTGCCCATGTTGATTCCGGGACAGGGGAGAGAGACCCAGTACTTC.

The CDR3 nucleotides are TGTGCCAGCAAACGTAGCTCCTACGAGCAGTACTTC. This gives the protein CASKRSSYEQYF. The V gene is TRBV6-5, the J gene TRBJ2-7; D is ambiguous. Germline V gene sequence: CDR1 MNHEY, CDR2 SVGAGI. This CDR3 is built from 12 residues. Trimming stripped 7 bases from V and 0 bases from J, with 7 bases between.

The V gene is TRBV7-2, the J gene TRBJ1-4; tentative D call: TRBD1 (5 bases). Germline V gene data show CDR1 as SGHTA and CDR2 as FQGNSA. Trimming stripped 0 bases from V and 6 bases from J, with 11 bases between. The CDR3 runs 15 residues. DNA of the CDR3: TGTGCCAGCAGCTTAGCCACAGCAGGGTATGAAAAACTGTTTTTT. It yields the protein CASSLATAGYEKLFF. Full variable domain (outside the CDR3, taken from reference TRBV7-2 and TRBJ1-4): GAGVSQSPSNKVTEKGKDVELRCDPISGHTALYWYRQSLGQGLEFLIYFQGNSAPDKSGLPSDRFSAERTGGSVSTLTIQRTQQEDSAVYLCASSLATAGYEKLFFGSGTQLSVL.

The chain recombines TRBV6-2 or TRBV6-3 with TRBJ1-1, with a tentative D call TRBD1 (6 bases). Trimming pared 4 bases from V and 1 base from J, leaving 19 bases between. The CDR3 has 17 amino acids. Looked up from germline, CDR1 is MNHEY and CDR2 is SVGEGT. The CDR3 sequence is CASSFTLDSPSNTEAFF. The CDR3 DNA reads as TGTGCCAGCAGTTTCACACTGGACAGCCCCTCGAACACTGAAGCTTTCTTT.